This TCR beta chain was sequenced in a study of blood T cell repertoires in COVID-19. V dropped 5 bases and J dropped 1; count of bases not matched to a gene: 10. Looked up from germline, CDR1 is SNHLY and CDR2 is FYNNEI. The CDR3 extends over 17 amino acids. The authors' processing: By means of reference gene primer amplification, nucleated cell counts were estimated. TCRdb keeps only in-frame clones here, not all; method: immunoSEQ multiplex PCR. V, J and clone size are taken as reported in that table, and D and trimming were inferred from the DNA itself. The data hold a few hundred thousand clones, with approximately 92% observed a single time.

Sequenced input: peripheral blood. This sequence originates from a woman between 40 and 55 years old who had recovered from COVID-19. The genes are TRBV2 and TRBJ2-2, with 7 positions matching TRBD1. DNA for the CDR3: TGTGCCAGCAGTTATCCGGGACAGCCTATGAACACCGGGGAGCTGTTTTTT. Its protein product is CASSYPGQPMNTGELFF.